This entry concerns a single TCR beta chain. What it binds is unknown. Germline CDR1 SGHRS, CDR2 YFSETQ. V was clipped by 5 bases and J by 2 bases, with 9 bases between them. CDR3 length: 13 amino acids. These data originate in a study of cytomegalovirus exposure and HLA in healthy donors. Whole-study results and caveats: V- and J-gene trimming of TCR beta was linked (in a later analysis) to a missense DCLRE1C variant.

PCR primers comprised 60 Vbeta and 13 Jbeta primers. TCRdb's copy holds only in-frame clones and misses some; the assay was immunoSEQ multiplex PCR. In total, the table holds 80,000 to 100,000 clones. The TCR was taken from a man between 50 and 59 years old in good health and CMV-seronegative. The chain joins TRBV5-1 to TRBJ2-3; the D is unclear. Sequenced sample: PBMCs. CDR3: CASRSEDTDTQYF. The CDR3 nucleotides are TGCGCCAGCAGGTCAGAAGACACAGATACGCAGTATTTT. Full variable domain (remainder filled in from reference TRBV5-1 and TRBJ2-3): KAGVTQTPRYLIKTRGQQVTLSCSPISGHRSVSWYQQTPGQGLQFLFEYFSETQRNKGNFPGRFSGRQFSNSRSEMNVSTLELGDSALYLCASRSEDTDTQYFGPGTRLTVL.